This T cell receptor beta chain comes out of a study of blood T cells in healthy people across ages. Study-level findings and limits: Per million T cells, the diversity of TCR beta decreased roughly linearly as age advanced.

Sample-barcoded 5' priming and a J-beta primer mix drove a second PCR of about 6 to 11 cycles. TCRdb re-called the 5' RACE reads through MiXCR, storing one row per CDR3 protein. The sample shows 750,000 to 850,000 distinct CDR3 sequences, 20% to 25% of them seen only once. As for this clonotype: What it binds is unknown.

V lost 8 bases, J lost 1 base, and 12 bases lay in between. This CDR3 region has 14 residues. This sample also appeared in a second study, on T cells of mothers and their children. Per that study: The people who donated were three healthy Caucasian mothers and their six children.

The specimen sequenced was blood. The receptor's source is a boy between 10 and 17 years old in good health. The rearrangement joins TRBV12-3 or TRBV12-4 to TRBJ1-5; unclear D gene. The DNA for the CDR3 is TGTGCCAGCGCTATGGCTGACAGCAATCAGCCCCAGCATTTT. The encoded protein is CASAMADSNQPQHF.